This T cell receptor (beta chain) stems from a study of cytotoxic CD8 clonotypes in ibrutinib-treated CLL. With 3 bases removed from V and 4 bases from J, the gap between germline ends came to 5 bases. This CDR3 contains 11 residues. Germline V gives CDR1 DFQATT, CDR2 SNEGSKA (reference sequence). The protocol was immunoSEQ multiplex PCR, while the TCRdb copy is restricted to in-frame clones and leaves out a portion. The sample has over 250,000 clones; 60% to 80% are singletons. This sequence joins TRBV20-1 and TRBJ2-3; D not resolved. The receptor comes from a human donor with chronic lymphocytic leukemia. The starting material was PBMCs, obtained at disease progression, from a patient treated with ibrutinib. In DNA form, the CDR3 reads TGCAGTGCTAGTCAGGCAGATACGCAGTATTTT. As protein: CSASQADTQYF.